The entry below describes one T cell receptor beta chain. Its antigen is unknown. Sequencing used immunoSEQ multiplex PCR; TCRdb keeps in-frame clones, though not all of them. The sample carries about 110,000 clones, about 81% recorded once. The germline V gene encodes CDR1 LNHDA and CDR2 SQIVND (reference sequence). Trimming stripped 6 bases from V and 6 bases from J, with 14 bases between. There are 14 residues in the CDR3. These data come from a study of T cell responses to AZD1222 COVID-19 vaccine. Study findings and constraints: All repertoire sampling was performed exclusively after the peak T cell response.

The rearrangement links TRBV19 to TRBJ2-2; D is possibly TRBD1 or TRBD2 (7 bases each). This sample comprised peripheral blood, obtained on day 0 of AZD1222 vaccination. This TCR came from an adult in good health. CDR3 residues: CASRGGGWAGELFF. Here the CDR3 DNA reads TGTGCCAGTAGGGGAGGGGGCTGGGCCGGGGAGCTGTTTTTT.